The 8 T cell receptor beta chains presented below share a single source sample, sequenced in a study of T cells in localized non-small cell lung cancer. Measured with immunoSEQ multiplex PCR; TCRdb has only the in-frame clones, and not every one. The sample includes some 78,000 clones, 80% to 90% of them seen just once. The specimen comprised peripheral blood, sampled before any cancer treatment. Receptors were obtained from a man between 40 and 70 years old with stage I lung adenocarcinoma.

The chain couples TRBV7-9 to TRBJ2-1, with D unresolved. There are 11 residues in the CDR3. Per the germline V gene, CDR1 is SEHNR and CDR2 is FQNEAQ (reference sequence). Trimming removed 4 bases from V and 7 bases from J, with 5 bases in between. CDR3: CASSSRNEQFF. DNA of the CDR3: TGTGCCAGCAGCTCCAGGAATGAGCAGTTCTTC.

The rearrangement links TRBV27 to TRBJ2-7; TRBD2 matches 10 bases. This CDR3 comprises 16 residues. After removal of 1 base from V and 2 bases from J, the junction contained 5 bases not matched to a gene. Germline loops: CDR1 MNHEY, CDR2 SMNVEV (reference sequence). CDR3: CASSLYPSGSPYEQYF. CDR3 bases: TGTGCCAGCAGTTTATACCCTAGCGGGAGTCCCTACGAGCAGTACTTC.

DNA for the CDR3: TGTGCCAGCAGTTACTTAGACAGGGTCTACGAGCAGTACTTC. Amino acid sequence: CASSYLDRVYEQYF. This chain joins TRBV6-6 and TRBJ2-7, with 7 bases fitting TRBD1. CDR1 MNHNY and CDR2 SVGAGI come from the germline V gene (reference sequence). This CDR3 spans 14 amino acids. The V and J ends lost 1 base and 3 bases, in that order; junction bases with no gene match: 3.

DNA for the CDR3: TGTGCCAGCAGTTACGACAGGGGAGGGCGAGGCACTGAAGCTTTCTTT. Encoded protein: CASSYDRGGRGTEAFF. This rearrangement joins TRBV6-5 to TRBJ1-1; TRBD1 matches 8 bases. The germline V gene has CDR1 MNHEY and CDR2 SVGAGI. The length of the CDR3 is 16 residues. V lost 2 bases to trimming and J lost 4 bases; unmatched junction nucleotides: 9.

The V call is TRBV5-1, the J call TRBJ2-5; 13 nucleotides line up with TRBD2. V gave up 3 bases and J gave up 5 bases; unmatched junction bases: 10. The V gene's germline CDR1 is SGHRS and CDR2 YFSETQ. This CDR3 comprises 17 residues. CDR3 region: CASSYTGTSGIGETQYF. As DNA, the CDR3 is TGCGCCAGCAGCTATACCGGGACTAGCGGGATCGGCGAGACCCAGTACTTC.

This chain links TRBV7-3 with TRBJ2-1; the D gene is possibly TRBD1 (6 bases). Per germline, CDR1 SGHTA and CDR2 FQGTGA. Trimming took 5 bases from V and 4 from J, leaving 9 bases between them. The CDR3 is made up of 13 amino acids. DNA for the CDR3: TGTGCCAGCAGCCGGACAGTTTACAATGAGCAGTTCTTC. Residues: CASSRTVYNEQFF.

This clone was observed once. The V gene is TRBV2, the J gene TRBJ2-2; D gene ambiguous. Trimming removed 3 bases from V and 0 bases from J, with 26 bases in between. Germline CDR1 reads SNHLY; CDR2 reads FYNNEI. The CDR3 length is 21 residues. Here the CDR3 reads CASSDPSPESEDFANTGELFF. In DNA form, the CDR3 reads TGTGCCAGCAGTGATCCATCGCCCGAGTCGGAAGACTTCGCGAACACCGGGGAGCTGTTTTTT.

The V gene is TRBV7-3, the J gene TRBJ2-2; D unresolved. This CDR3 contains 13 residues. CDR1 is SGHTA and CDR2 is FQGTGA in the germline V gene. V shed 4 bases and J shed 2 bases, with 5 bases lying between them. The CDR3 spells CASSSDNTGELFF. The DNA for the CDR3 is TGTGCCAGCAGCTCGGACAACACCGGGGAGCTGTTTTTT.